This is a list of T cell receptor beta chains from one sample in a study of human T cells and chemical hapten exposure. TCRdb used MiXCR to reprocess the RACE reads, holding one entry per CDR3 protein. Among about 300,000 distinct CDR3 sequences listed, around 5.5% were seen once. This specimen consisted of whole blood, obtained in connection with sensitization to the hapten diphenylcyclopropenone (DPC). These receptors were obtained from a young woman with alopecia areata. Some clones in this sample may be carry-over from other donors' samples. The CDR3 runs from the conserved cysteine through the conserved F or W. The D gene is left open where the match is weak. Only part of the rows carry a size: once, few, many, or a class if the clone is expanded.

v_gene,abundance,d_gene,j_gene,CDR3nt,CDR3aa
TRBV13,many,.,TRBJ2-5,TGTGCCAGCAGCTCGACAGTCTACTCGTACCAAGAGACCCAGTACTTC,CASSSTVYSYQETQYF
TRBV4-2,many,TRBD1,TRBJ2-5,TGTGCCAGCAGCCAAGGACAGGGGGGTTCAGAGACCCAGTACTTC,CASSQGQGGSETQYF
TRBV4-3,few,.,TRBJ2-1,TGCGCCAGCAGCCAATGGGGTAGCCCCCGGTTCTTC,CASSQWGSPRFF
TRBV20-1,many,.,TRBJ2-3,TGCAGTGCTAGAGTTGTGACCACAGATACGCAGTATTTT,CSARVVTTDTQYF
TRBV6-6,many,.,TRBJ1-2,TGTGCCAGCAGCCTTAAGGGACCGTCCCCGGGCTACACCTTC,CASSLKGPSPGYTF
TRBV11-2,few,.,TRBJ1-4,TGTGCCAGCAGCCTTCCGGGACGGGGGATTGAAAAACTGTTTTTT,CASSLPGRGIEKLFF
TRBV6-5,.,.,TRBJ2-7,TGTGCCAGCAGTACTCAGGATATCTACGAGCAGTACTTC,CASSTQDIYEQYF
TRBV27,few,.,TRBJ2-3,TGTGCCAGCAGTTTTTTCAGGCCTCCTAGCACAGATACGCAGTATTTT,CASSFFRPPSTDTQYF
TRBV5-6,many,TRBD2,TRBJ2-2,TGTGCCAGCAGCTACACCCGACTAGCGGGGCCCAGGGGGGAGCTGTTTTTT,CASSYTRLAGPRGELFF
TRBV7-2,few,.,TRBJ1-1,TGTGCCAGCAGCTTAGTGGGAGGGTTGGTTAACACTGAAGCTTTCTTT,CASSLVGGLVNTEAFF
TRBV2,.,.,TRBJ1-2,TGTGCCAGCAGTGAAGTTACAGGATGGTTAGGCTACACCTTC,CASSEVTGWLGYTF
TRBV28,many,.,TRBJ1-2,TGTGCCAGCACCCCGACAAACTATGGCTACACCTTC,CASTPTNYGYTF
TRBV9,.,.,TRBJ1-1,TGTGCCAGCAGCGTAGGTGTCCAGGGAGGCACTGAAGCTTTCTTT,CASSVGVQGGTEAFF